The 3 T cell receptor beta chains presented below share a single source sample, sequenced in a study of OX40 agonist ivuxolimab in advanced cancers. The repertoire was sequenced with immunoSEQ multiplex PCR; TCRdb's copy has only in-frame clones and lacks some. Here the sample spans about 45,000 clones, about 88% being singletons. The sequencing used CD4+ or CD8+ T cells sorted from blood, collected in a trial of the OX40 agonist ivuxolimab. All receptors derive from an adult with an advanced solid tumor such as melanoma, head and neck, liver or kidney cancer.

This sequence joins TRBV5-6 and TRBJ2-7; the match to TRBD1 covers 7 bases. Germline lookup yields CDR1 SGHDT and CDR2 YYEEEE. V lost 4 bases to trimming and J lost 2 bases; unmatched junction nucleotides: 12. The CDR3 is made up of 16 amino acids. The CDR3 is CASSGGQINSPYEQYF. The CDR3 nucleotides read TGTGCCAGCAGCGGGGGACAGATCAATTCTCCCTACGAGCAGTACTTC.

The chain carries TRBV19 and TRBJ2-2, with D hard to call. The length of the CDR3 is 16 residues. V was trimmed by 3 bases and J by 1 base, leaving 12 bases between them. The germline gives CDR1 LNHDA, CDR2 SQIVND (reference sequence). CDR3 nucleotide sequence: TGTGCCAGTAGTATGATCCGGACGGTGAACACCGGGGAGCTGTTTTTT. Protein sequence: CASSMIRTVNTGELFF.

V gene TRBV2 combines with J gene TRBJ1-6; D remains unclear. V gave up 11 bases and J gave up 6 bases, with 11 bases separating them. CDR3 size: 12 residues. Germline V gene sequence: CDR1 SNHLY, CDR2 FYNNEI. The DNA of the CDR3 is TGTGCCGGATCCCTGAGTAATTCACCCCTCCACTTT. It codes for CAGSLSNSPLHF.